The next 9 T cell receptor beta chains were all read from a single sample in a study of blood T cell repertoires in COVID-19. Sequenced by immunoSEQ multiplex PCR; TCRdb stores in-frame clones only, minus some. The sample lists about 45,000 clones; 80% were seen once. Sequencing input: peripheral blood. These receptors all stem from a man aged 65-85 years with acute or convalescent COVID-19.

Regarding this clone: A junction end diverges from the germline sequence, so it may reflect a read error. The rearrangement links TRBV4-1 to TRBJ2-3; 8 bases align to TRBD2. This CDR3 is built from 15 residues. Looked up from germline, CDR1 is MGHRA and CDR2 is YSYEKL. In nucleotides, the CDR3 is TGCGCCAGCAGTCAAGTAGCGGGGCGCACAGATACGCAGTATTTT. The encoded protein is CASSQVAGRTDTQYF.

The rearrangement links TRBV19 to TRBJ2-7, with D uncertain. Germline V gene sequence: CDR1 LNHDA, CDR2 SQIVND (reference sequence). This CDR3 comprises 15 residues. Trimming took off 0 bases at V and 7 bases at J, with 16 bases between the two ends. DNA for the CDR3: TGTGCCAGTAGTATAGATGACCGTCCTCCTAGGGAGCAGTACTTC. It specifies CASSIDDRPPREQYF.

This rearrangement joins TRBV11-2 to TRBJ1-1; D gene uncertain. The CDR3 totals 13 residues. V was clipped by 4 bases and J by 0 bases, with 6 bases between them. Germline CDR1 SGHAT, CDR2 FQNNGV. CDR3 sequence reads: CASSSSMNTEAFF. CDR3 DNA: TGTGCCAGCAGCTCTAGCATGAACACTGAAGCTTTCTTT.

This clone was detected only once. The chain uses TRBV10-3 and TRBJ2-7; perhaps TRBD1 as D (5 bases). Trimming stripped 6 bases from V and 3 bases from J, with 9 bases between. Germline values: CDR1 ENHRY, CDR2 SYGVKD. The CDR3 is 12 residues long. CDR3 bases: TGTGCCATCAGAGGGGATATCTACGAGCAGTACTTC. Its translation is CAIRGDIYEQYF.

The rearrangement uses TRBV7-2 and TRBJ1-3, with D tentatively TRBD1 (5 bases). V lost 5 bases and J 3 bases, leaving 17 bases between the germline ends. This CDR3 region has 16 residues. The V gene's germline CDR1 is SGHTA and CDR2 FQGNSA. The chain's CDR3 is CASSVGTPSGGNTIYF. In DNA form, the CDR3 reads TGTGCCAGCAGCGTCGGGACTCCCTCGGGTGGAAACACCATATATTTT.

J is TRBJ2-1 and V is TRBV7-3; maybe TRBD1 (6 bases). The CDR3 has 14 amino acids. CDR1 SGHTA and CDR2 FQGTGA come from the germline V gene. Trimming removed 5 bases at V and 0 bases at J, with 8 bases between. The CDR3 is CASSPGHSYNEQFF. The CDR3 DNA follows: TGTGCCAGCAGCCCGGGACACTCCTACAATGAGCAGTTCTTC.

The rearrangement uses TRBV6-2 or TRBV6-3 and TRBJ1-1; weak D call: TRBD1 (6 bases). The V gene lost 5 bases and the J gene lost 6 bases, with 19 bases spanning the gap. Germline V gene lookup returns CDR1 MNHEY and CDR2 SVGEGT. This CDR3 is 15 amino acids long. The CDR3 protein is CASSPNLQGGSEAFF. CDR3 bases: TGTGCCAGCAGTCCGAATTTACAGGGCGGCTCTGAAGCTTTCTTT.

This CDR3 is CASSSPPKGDYEQYF. In nucleotides, the CDR3 is TGTGCCAGTAGTTCCCCCCCGAAGGGGGACTACGAGCAGTACTTC. The chain combines TRBV19 with TRBJ2-7; a weak D match, TRBD1 (6 bases). The CDR3 runs to 15 residues. Trimming stripped 5 bases from V and 3 bases from J, with 17 bases between. CDR1 is LNHDA and CDR2 is SQIVND in the germline V gene (reference sequence). Combining the CDR3 with reference TRBV19 and TRBJ2-7 gives the whole variable domain DGGITQSPKYLFRKEGQNVTLSCEQNLNHDAMYWYRQDPGQGLRLIYYSQIVNDFQKGDIAEGYSVSREKKESFPLTVTSAQKNPTAFYLCASSSPPKGDYEQYFGPGTRLTVT.

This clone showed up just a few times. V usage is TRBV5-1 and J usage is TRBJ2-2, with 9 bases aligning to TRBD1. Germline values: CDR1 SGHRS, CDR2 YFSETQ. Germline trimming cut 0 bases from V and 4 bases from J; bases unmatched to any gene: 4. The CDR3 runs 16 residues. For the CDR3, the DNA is TGCGCCAGCAGCTTGGGTCGACAGGGGGGCACCGGGGAGCTGTTTTTT. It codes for CASSLGRQGGTGELFF.